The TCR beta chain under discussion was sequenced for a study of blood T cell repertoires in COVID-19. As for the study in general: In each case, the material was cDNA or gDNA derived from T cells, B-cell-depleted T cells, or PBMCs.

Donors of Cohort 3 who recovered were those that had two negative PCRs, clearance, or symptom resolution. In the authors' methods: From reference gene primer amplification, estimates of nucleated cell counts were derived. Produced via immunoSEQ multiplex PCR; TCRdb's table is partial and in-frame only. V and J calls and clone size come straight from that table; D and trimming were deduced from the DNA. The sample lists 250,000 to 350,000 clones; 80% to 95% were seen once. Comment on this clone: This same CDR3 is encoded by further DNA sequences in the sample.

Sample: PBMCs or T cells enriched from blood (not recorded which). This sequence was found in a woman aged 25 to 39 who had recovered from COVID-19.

CDR3: CASSAGQGVYEQYF. For the CDR3, the DNA is TGCGCCAGCAGCGCGGGACAGGGAGTCTACGAGCAGTACTTC. The chain has TRBV5-1 and TRBJ2-7; 9 bases match TRBD1. The trim removed 4 bases at V and 3 bases at J, leaving 5 bases unmatched. The CDR3 totals 14 residues. Germline V lookup: CDR1 SGHRS, CDR2 YFSETQ.